A single count supports the clone carrying this T cell receptor beta chain. Different DNA sequences within this sample yield the same CDR3. Per germline, CDR1 KGHSH and CDR2 LQKENI. The V end lost 2 bases, the J end lost 2 bases, and 9 bases lay between the germline ends. This CDR3 is 14 amino acids long. The sample originates from a study of blood T cell repertoires in COVID-19. Overall study: Material from acute and convalescent COVID-19 was sourced from the United States, Italy and Spain. PBMCs, B-cell-depleted T cells, or T cells were the source of the cDNA or gDNA that made up the material.

In the authors' methods: Reference gene primers were amplified, and this amplification served to estimate nucleated cell counts. Assay used: immunoSEQ multiplex PCR; TCRdb lists only in-frame clones, some missing. D and trimming were read from the DNA, whereas the V and J calls and clone size are those reported in that table. The table records around 130,000 clones, more than 85% of them present only once. The gene calls are TRBV18 and TRBJ2-5; unclear D gene. The sequencing input was peripheral blood. This TCR was sampled from a man aged 50 to 60 with active or convalescent COVID-19. Here the CDR3 reads CASSPLPDQETQYF. CDR3 DNA sequence: TGTGCCAGCTCACCATTGCCAGATCAAGAGACCCAGTACTTC. Using reference TRBV18 and TRBJ2-5 for the parts outside the CDR3, the full variable domain is NAGVMQNPRHLVRRRGQEARLRCSPMKGHSHVYWYRQLPEEGLKFMVYLQKENIIDESGMPKERFSAEFPKEGPSILRIQQVVRGDSAAYFCASSPLPDQETQYFGPGTRLLVL.